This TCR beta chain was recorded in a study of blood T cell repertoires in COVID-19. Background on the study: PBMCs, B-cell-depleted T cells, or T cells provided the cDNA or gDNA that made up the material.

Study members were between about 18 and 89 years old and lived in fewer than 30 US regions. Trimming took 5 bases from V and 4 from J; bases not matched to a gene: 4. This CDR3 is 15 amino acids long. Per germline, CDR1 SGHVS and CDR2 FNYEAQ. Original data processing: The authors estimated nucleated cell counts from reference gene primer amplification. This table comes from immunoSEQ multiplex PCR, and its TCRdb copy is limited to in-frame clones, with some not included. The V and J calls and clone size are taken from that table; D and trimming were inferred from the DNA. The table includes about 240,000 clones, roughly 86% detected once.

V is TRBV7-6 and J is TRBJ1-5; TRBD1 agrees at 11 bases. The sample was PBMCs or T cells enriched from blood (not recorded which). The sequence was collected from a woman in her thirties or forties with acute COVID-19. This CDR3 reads CASSAGQGANQPQHF. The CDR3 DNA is TGTGCCAGCAGCGCCGGACAGGGGGCTAATCAGCCCCAGCATTTT.